The 6 T cell receptor beta chains given below trace back to one sample, sequenced in a study of Graves' ophthalmopathy and Graves' hyperthyroidism. The authors amplified TCR beta CDR3 regions from RNA transcripts. HTBI-primed RT-PCR formed the first round, and a multiplex PCR formed the second. TCRdb called the multiplex PCR reads again in MiXCR, with one record for every CDR3 protein. The top ten clones hold roughly 18% of a sample with around 40,000 distinct CDR3 sequences, over 40% of them seen once. Sequencing was performed on peripheral blood. These receptors all come from an adult man with Graves' ophthalmopathy.

The sample holds many counts of this clonotype. This chain links TRBV6-6 with TRBJ1-1, with unresolved D. V shed 0 bases and J shed 9 bases, with 14 bases lying between them. This CDR3 comprises 14 residues. Germline V lookup: CDR1 MNHNY, CDR2 SVGAGI (reference sequence). The CDR3 sequence: CASSYSTVEDKAFF. The CDR3 nucleotides read TGTGCCAGCAGTTACTCGACGGTGGAGGATAAAGCTTTCTTT.

The chain recombines TRBV14 with TRBJ2-1, with D unclear. This CDR3 spans 12 amino acids. Looked up from germline, CDR1 is SGHDN and CDR2 is FVKESK. V was shortened by 2 bases and J by 3 bases, with 2 bases between the two germline ends. The CDR3 DNA reads TGTGCCAGCAGCCAATACTACAATGAGCAGTTCTTC. Translated, it gives CASSQYYNEQFF.

This clonotype was counted ten times or more. V is TRBV4-1 and J is TRBJ2-6; the match to TRBD1 covers 7 bases. The CDR3 consists of 18 residues. From germline, CDR1 is MGHRA and CDR2 YSYEKL. Germline trimming cut 2 bases from V and 2 bases from J; bases unmatched to any gene: 9. CDR3 sequence (DNA): TGCGCCAGCAGCCAAAGACAGGGACCAAGGGCTGGGGCCAACGTCCTGACTTTC. It translates to CASSQRQGPRAGANVLTF.

V gene TRBV7-2 combines with J gene TRBJ2-7; TRBD2 matches at 9 bases. The CDR3 loop spans 13 amino acids. Germline values: CDR1 SGHTA, CDR2 FQGNSA. The CDR3, as DNA: TGTGCCAGCAGCTTAGTAGCGGGGGACGAGCAGCACGTC. Its translation is CASSLVAGDEQHV.

The chain joins TRBV29-1 to TRBJ2-5; D unclear. This CDR3 comprises 8 residues. V lost 7 bases and J 7 bases, leaving 4 bases between the germline ends. The germline gives CDR1 SQVTM, CDR2 ANQGSEA. The CDR3 loop is CSGGTQYF. The CDR3 DNA reads as TGCAGCGGGGGGACCCAGTACTTC.

The V and J genes are TRBV5-1 and TRBJ2-7; D is perhaps TRBD1 (6 bases). CDR1 is SGHRS, CDR2 YFSETQ, per germline. The V end was cut by 0 bases, the J end by 0 bases, with 7 bases between. This CDR3 contains 14 residues. For the CDR3, the DNA is TGCGCCAGCAGCTTGGTAGGGGGCTCCTACGAGCAGTACTTC. This codes for CASSLVGGSYEQYF.